Listed below are T cell receptor beta chains from one sample, sequenced in a study of T cell responses to AZD1222 COVID-19 vaccine. Clones were read by immunoSEQ multiplex PCR, and TCRdb kept only the in-frame ones, dropping some. The sample includes some 190,000 clones, 94% of them seen just once. Sample: peripheral blood, taken 28 days after the second dose of the MenACWY control vaccine. The receptors stem from an adult who received the MenACWY meningococcal vaccine as a control. Each CDR3 is given with its conserved first and last residue. A D gene is named only where the DNA matches it firmly. Rows may omit the clone size; those that give it use once, few, many or a size class.

V gene	J gene	D gene	clone size	CDR3 protein	CDR3 DNA
TRBV7-6	TRBJ1-1	-	-	CASSLLAGNTEAFF	TGTGCCAGCAGCTTATTGGCAGGTAACACTGAAGCTTTCTTT
TRBV6-1	TRBJ2-2	-	-	CASSEGSGGAGELFF	TGTGCCAGCAGTGAGGGATCCGGGGGTGCCGGGGAGCTGTTTTTT
TRBV29-1	TRBJ2-1	-	-	CSVATSNEQFF	TGCAGCGTTGCGACTTCCAATGAGCAGTTCTTC
TRBV5-4	TRBJ1-4	-	-	CASSEPGPAGEKLFF	TGTGCCAGCAGCGAACCCGGCCCCGCCGGCGAAAAACTGTTTTTT
TRBV9	TRBJ2-3	-	-	CASSVDGALGLVGNTQYF	TGTGCCAGCAGCGTAGATGGGGCGTTAGGGCTAGTGGGGAATACGCAGTATTTT
TRBV28	TRBJ2-7	-	few	CASSPRTLGEQYF	TGTGCCAGCAGTCCCCGGACCTTGGGCGAGCAGTACTTC
TRBV2	TRBJ1-5	TRBD1	-	CASRSGDRQPQHF	TGTGCCAGCAGGTCGGGGGACAGGCAGCCCCAGCATTTT
TRBV7-8	TRBJ2-1	TRBD2	-	CASSLVGPSGTRYNEQFF	TGTGCCAGCAGCTTAGTAGGCCCTAGCGGGACTCGGTACAATGAGCAGTTCTTC
TRBV28	TRBJ2-7	TRBD1	-	CASSHAGTGGIYEQYF	TGTGCCAGCAGTCACGCCGGGACAGGGGGGATCTACGAGCAGTACTTC
TRBV9	TRBJ1-6	-	-	CASSASGTPTGAPLHF	TGTGCCAGCAGCGCGTCCGGGACCCCGACGGGGGCACCCCTCCACTTT
TRBV19	TRBJ2-7	TRBD2	-	CASSSGTSGSYEQYF	TGTGCCAGTAGTTCCGGGACTAGCGGCTCCTACGAGCAGTACTTC
TRBV4-2	TRBJ2-3	-	-	CASSQEAGLSTDTQYF	TGTGCCAGCAGCCAGGAAGCGGGCCTCAGCACAGATACGCAGTATTTT
TRBV6-6	TRBJ1-3	TRBD1	-	CASSYATGGSGNTIYF	TGTGCCAGCAGTTACGCCACAGGGGGTAGCGGAAACACCATATATTTT
TRBV30	TRBJ1-1	-	-	CAWTGQLNTEAFF	TGTGCCTGGACCGGACAGTTGAACACTGAAGCTTTCTTT
TRBV7-2	TRBJ1-1	TRBD1	-	CASSGTGTGRRTEAFF	TGTGCCAGCAGCGGGACCGGGACAGGTCGGAGGACTGAAGCTTTCTTT
TRBV5-6	TRBJ1-2	-	-	CASSFGTSANYGYTF	TGTGCCAGCAGTTTTGGGACATCGGCTAACTATGGCTACACCTTC
TRBV9	TRBJ2-7	-	-	CASSVAGDYEQYF	TGTGCCAGCAGCGTAGCTGGGGACTACGAGCAGTACTTC
TRBV10-3	TRBJ2-3	TRBD2	once	CAIRGLAGGEGPPDTQYF	TGTGCCATCAGGGGACTAGCGGGAGGAGAGGGGCCCCCAGATACGCAGTATTTT
TRBV5-4	TRBJ2-5	-	-	CASSRDSQETQYF	TGTGCCAGCAGCCGCGACAGCCAAGAGACCCAGTACTTC
TRBV4-2	TRBJ2-7	TRBD2	-	CASSQAVPLAGGLYEQYF	TGTGCCAGCAGCCAAGCCGTGCCCCTAGCGGGAGGGCTCTACGAGCAGTACTTC
TRBV7-9	TRBJ1-1	TRBD1	few	CASSLVSGTARLEAFF	TGTGCCAGCAGCTTAGTCTCCGGGACAGCCCGGCTTGAAGCTTTCTTT
TRBV4-1	TRBJ2-1	TRBD1	-	CASSQDSGQGTNEQFF	TGCGCCAGCAGCCAAGATTCGGGACAGGGGACGAATGAGCAGTTCTTC
TRBV27	TRBJ1-2	-	-	CASGMGKTGGYTF	TGTGCCAGCGGTATGGGGAAGACGGGAGGCTACACCTTC
TRBV5-4	TRBJ2-2	-	-	CASSLPGASTGELFF	TGTGCCAGCAGCTTGCCCGGGGCGTCCACCGGGGAGCTGTTTTTT
TRBV7-9	TRBJ2-5	-	-	CASSFPSRETQYF	TGTGCCAGCAGCTTCCCATCGAGGGAGACCCAGTACTTC
TRBV3-1/TRBV3-2	TRBJ1-1	-	-	CASSQDLSGRNTEAFF	TGTGCCAGCAGCCAAGATCTGTCAGGACGTAACACTGAAGCTTTCTTT
TRBV9	TRBJ1-1	-	-	CASSVATGATNTEAFF	TGTGCCAGCAGCGTAGCTACCGGGGCGACGAACACTGAAGCTTTCTTT
TRBV7-9	TRBJ2-2	-	-	CGFPGVAGELFF	TGTGGATTTCCCGGGGTGGCCGGGGAGCTGTTTTTT
TRBV12-3/TRBV12-4	TRBJ2-5	-	-	CASSMHGETQYF	TGTGCCAGCAGCATGCACGGGGAGACCCAGTACTTC
TRBV6-1	TRBJ1-1	TRBD1	-	CASSEARGLTEAFF	TGTGCCAGCAGTGAAGCCAGGGGGCTCACTGAAGCTTTCTTT
TRBV6-6	TRBJ2-2	TRBD1	-	CASRTGTGSTGELFF	TGTGCCAGCCGCACAGGGACAGGGTCCACCGGGGAGCTGTTTTTT
TRBV1	TRBJ1-3	-	-	CTSSHVGEAGNTIYF	TGCACCAGCAGCCATGTAGGGGAGGCTGGAAACACCATATATTTT
TRBV27	TRBJ2-3	TRBD2	once	CASSSGTSGGDTQYF	TGTGCCAGCAGTTCAGGGACTAGCGGGGGAGATACGCAGTATTTT
TRBV7-2	TRBJ2-5	-	-	CASSFRETQYF	TGTGCCAGCAGCTTCCGAGAGACCCAGTACTTC
TRBV30	TRBJ1-5	-	once	CAWSEGTSQPQHF	TGTGCCTGGAGCGAGGGGACCTCTCAGCCCCAGCATTTT
TRBV7-9	TRBJ1-5	-	once	CASSPSGNQPQHF	TGTGCCAGCAGCCCGAGTGGGAATCAGCCCCAGCATTTT
TRBV2	TRBJ2-5	-	-	CASSQGETQYF	TGTGCCAGCAGTCAGGGGGAGACCCAGTACTTC
TRBV9	TRBJ1-5	-	-	CASSVDGLSNQPQHF	TGTGCCAGCAGCGTAGACGGACTCAGCAATCAGCCCCAGCATTTT
TRBV7-8	TRBJ2-5	TRBD2	-	CASSHSAVLAGGQETQYF	TGTGCCAGCAGCCATTCCGCGGTCCTAGCGGGGGGCCAAGAGACCCAGTACTTC
TRBV9	TRBJ2-4	-	-	CASSSGGLAKNIQYF	TGTGCCAGCAGCAGTGGGGGACTAGCCAAAAACATTCAGTACTTC
TRBV18	TRBJ2-5	TRBD1	-	CASSPDRVQETQYF	TGTGCCAGCTCACCCGACAGGGTCCAAGAGACCCAGTACTTC
TRBV4-1	TRBJ1-5	-	-	CASSHGDGTRDQPQHF	TGCGCCAGCAGCCACGGGGACGGGACACGGGATCAGCCCCAGCATTTT
TRBV9	TRBJ2-7	TRBD1	-	CASSVGRDRQTGEQYF	TGTGCCAGCAGCGTCGGCCGGGACAGACAAACCGGCGAGCAGTACTTC
TRBV28	TRBJ2-3	TRBD2	-	CASSFRRAGDSRDTQYF	TGTGCCAGCAGTTTTCGGCGGGCGGGGGACTCTCGAGATACGCAGTATTTT
TRBV28	TRBJ1-4	TRBD1	-	CASSPGDRTNEKLFF	TGTGCCAGCAGTCCGGGGGACAGGACTAATGAAAAACTGTTTTTT